What follows are 13 T cell receptor beta chains derived from one specimen sequenced in a study of beta chain features in type 1 diabetes. Expressed TCRB transcripts were sequenced because the entire RNA isolate underwent reverse transcription. Profiled with immunoSEQ multiplex PCR; TCRdb holds only in-frame clones, not every one. Of about 390,000 clones in the sample, around 10% were seen once. General observations from the study: When Type 1 diabetes patients were examined, their TCRB CDR3s proved moderately but significantly shorter in all four CD4+ subsets.

These receptors' antigens are unknown. Sequenced material: central memory CD4+ T cells from blood. The receptors come from a man aged 25 to 45 with type 1 diabetes.

This clone was seen only a few times. The rearrangement uses TRBV28 and TRBJ2-3; 11 bases map to TRBD2. The CDR3 sequence is 16 residues long. Germline V gene sequence: CDR1 MDHEN, CDR2 SYDVKM. The V and J ends lost 5 bases and 5 bases, in that order; junction bases with no gene match: 9. The CDR3 DNA is TGTGCCAGCAGTACCATCGGGACTAGCGGTCGAGATACGCAGTATTTT. Residues: CASSTIGTSGRDTQYF.

This clone has more than one count but fewer than ten. The rearrangement uses TRBV2 and TRBJ2-5, with D tentatively TRBD1 (5 bases). The CDR3 consists of 14 residues. Germline V lookup: CDR1 SNHLY, CDR2 FYNNEI. V lost 7 bases, J lost 5 bases, and 17 bases lay in between. CDR3 region: CASTSGQGEETQYF. The CDR3 DNA is TGTGCCAGCACCTCCGGTCAGGGTGAGGAGACCCAGTACTTC.

The chain employs TRBV5-4 and TRBJ1-3; the match to TRBD1 covers 8 bases. Trimming took 3 bases from V and 4 from J; bases not matched to a gene: 9. CDR3 length: 16 amino acids. The germline V gene has CDR1 SGHNT and CDR2 YYREEE (reference sequence). CDR3: CASSSRQGILGNTIYF. For the CDR3, the DNA is TGTGCCAGCAGCTCCCGACAGGGGATTTTGGGAAACACCATATATTTT.

Written as DNA, the CDR3 is TGTGCCAGCAGCCCAGGACAGGTGACAGATACGCAGTATTTT. It translates to CASSPGQVTDTQYF. The rearrangement uses TRBV7-9 and TRBJ2-3; 7 bases map to TRBD1. Germline values: CDR1 SEHNR, CDR2 FQNEAQ (reference sequence). The CDR3 is 14 amino acids. The J segment lost 3 bases and the V segment lost 5 bases, leaving 5 bases of the junction unmatched.

This clone was counted a few times. Other DNA sequences in this specimen translate into the identical CDR3. V usage is TRBV6-5 and J usage is TRBJ1-5, with 7 bases that match TRBD1. This CDR3 comprises 13 residues. V shed 6 bases, J shed 7 bases, and the junction held 6 bases outside the gene matches. From germline, CDR1 is MNHEY and CDR2 SVGAGI. The CDR3: CASRRQGGQPQHF. The CDR3 nucleotides are TGTGCCAGCAGGAGACAGGGTGGCCAGCCCCAGCATTTT.

The rearrangement links TRBV2 to TRBJ2-3, with a possible D match to TRBD2 (5 bases). Germline V gives CDR1 SNHLY, CDR2 FYNNEI. V lost 3 bases, J lost 1 base, and 8 bases lay in between. This CDR3 contains 14 residues. Here the CDR3 DNA reads TGTGCCAGCAGTGAGGACTTAGGCACAGATACGCAGTATTTT. It is translated as CASSEDLGTDTQYF.

The chain uses TRBV6-1 and TRBJ2-7; the D gene is possibly TRBD1 (5 bases). The CDR3 consists of 14 residues. Germline values: CDR1 MNHNS, CDR2 SASEGT. V was trimmed by 4 bases and J by 2 bases, leaving 12 bases between them. The CDR3 nucleotides are TGTGCCAGCAGTGCCACCAGGGAAACCTACGAGCAGTACTTC. As protein: CASSATRETYEQYF.

This clone was observed a handful of times. This chain connects TRBV27 to TRBJ1-1; D call uncertain. V shed 1 base and J shed 1 base, with 10 bases lying between them. There are 15 residues in the CDR3. In germline, CDR1 is MNHEY, CDR2 SMNVEV (reference sequence). DNA of the CDR3: TGTGCCAGCAGTTTATTAGGGAGATCGAACACTGAAGCTTTCTTT. The encoded protein is CASSLLGRSNTEAFF.

This clone showed up many times. Within the sample, other DNA sequences also encode this same CDR3. The chain has TRBV19 and TRBJ2-6; D ambiguous. V was trimmed by 3 bases and J by 0 bases, leaving 6 bases between them. The CDR3 spans 15 residues. The germline gives CDR1 LNHDA, CDR2 SQIVND (reference sequence). Written as DNA, the CDR3 is TGTGCCAGTAGTATTTCTGACTCTGGGGCCAACGTCCTGACTTTC. It translates to CASSISDSGANVLTF.

The V gene is TRBV11-3, the J gene TRBJ2-7; no clear D gene. Germline lookup yields CDR1 SGHNT and CDR2 YENEEA. Trimming removed 5 bases from V and 0 bases from J, with 17 bases in between. This CDR3 region has 16 residues. The CDR3 DNA reads TGTGCCAGCAGCCCAGACGGTTATACGTACTCCTACGAGCAGTACTTC. This gives the protein CASSPDGYTYSYEQYF.

This rearrangement joins TRBV4-2 to TRBJ2-3; 7 nucleotides line up with TRBD1. The trim removed 5 bases at V and 2 bases at J, leaving 7 bases unmatched. The CDR3 consists of 15 residues. Germline CDR1 reads LGHNA; CDR2 reads YNFKEQ. In DNA, the CDR3 is TGTGCCAGCAGCACCGACAGGGACCACACAGATACGCAGTATTTT. This codes for CASSTDRDHTDTQYF.

This clone has only a few counts. The V and J genes are TRBV27 and TRBJ2-7; 10 positions agree with TRBD1. Germline CDR1 and CDR2: MNHEY and SMNVEV (reference sequence). The V gene end was trimmed by 7 bases and the J gene end by 3 bases; junction bases not matched to a gene: 6. The CDR3 runs to 14 residues. The CDR3 DNA reads as TGTGCCAGCAAAAGGGACAGGGGAGACTACGAGCAGTACTTC. This gives the protein CASKRDRGDYEQYF.

CDR3 nucleotide sequence: TGTGCCAGCAGCGATGGACAGGGGGCATCAGATACGCAGTATTTT. Residues: CASSDGQGASDTQYF. The chain couples TRBV11-2 to TRBJ2-3; 11 bases are shared with TRBD1. CDR1 and CDR2 from the germline V gene are SGHAT and FQNNGV. The CDR3 extends over 15 amino acids. Losses at the gene ends were 5 bases for V and 4 bases for J; bases not matched to a gene: 5.